These 30 T cell receptor beta chains were all obtained from the same sample, sequenced in a study of technical replicates of blood from a few donors. Here immunoSEQ multiplex PCR was the method, and the copy in TCRdb shows in-frame clones only, minus some. The data show 72,000 or so clones, around 95% seen once. The sequenced sample consisted of T cells isolated from PBMCs. The receptors stem from a human donor in good health.

The chain carries TRBV27 and TRBJ2-1; 9 bases align to TRBD2. This CDR3 is 15 amino acids long. V shed 4 bases, J shed 4 bases, and the junction held 5 bases outside the gene matches. Germline CDR1 MNHEY, CDR2 SMNVEV (reference sequence). The CDR3 here is CASSSSGASYNEQFF. The CDR3 coding sequence is TGTGCCAGCAGTTCTAGCGGGGCCTCATACAATGAGCAGTTCTTC.

This clone was seen a single time. The chain combines TRBV5-8 with TRBJ2-7; 7 positions match TRBD1. Per the germline V gene, CDR1 is SGHTS and CDR2 is YDEGEE. With 2 bases clipped from V and 6 bases from J, the junction kept 11 bases outside the gene matches. The CDR3 has 15 residues. CDR3 in DNA: TGTGCCAGCAGCTTAGCACAGGGGACATTAGGCGAGCAGTACTTC. Translating it yields CASSLAQGTLGEQYF.

The chain employs TRBV2 and TRBJ2-3; the D gene is possibly TRBD1 (6 bases). Germline CDR1 and CDR2: SNHLY and FYNNEI. Trimming stripped 3 bases from V and 4 bases from J, with 11 bases between. The CDR3 runs to 14 residues. The CDR3 spells CASSDFSGADTQYF. The CDR3, as DNA: TGTGCCAGCAGTGATTTTTCAGGGGCAGATACGCAGTATTTT.

V gene TRBV2 combines with J gene TRBJ1-4, with TRBD1 as a possible D gene (6 bases). The length of the CDR3 is 16 residues. Germline assignment: CDR1 SNHLY and CDR2 FYNNEI. The V and J ends lost 4 bases and 2 bases respectively, with 14 bases between them. CDR3 in DNA: TGTGCCAGCAGTGGTATACAGGGCCGCACTAATGAAAAACTGTTTTTT. Translation: CASSGIQGRTNEKLFF.

The CDR3 sequence: CASSPRQGVTDTQYF. The CDR3, as DNA: TGTGCCAGCAGCCCCCGACAGGGAGTCACAGATACGCAGTATTTT. This chain uses TRBV9 with TRBJ2-3; 7 bases are a match to TRBD1. CDR3 length equals 15 residues. Unmatched junction bases numbered 7, after V lost 4 bases and J lost 2 bases. The germline V gene has CDR1 SGDLS and CDR2 YYNGEE.

The rearrangement links TRBV6-1 to TRBJ2-2; a weak D match, TRBD1 (5 bases). The V gene lost 0 bases and the J gene lost 5 bases, with 16 bases spanning the gap. CDR1 is MNHNS and CDR2 is SASEGT in the germline V gene. CDR3 length: 17 amino acids. CDR3 amino acids: CASSEAPDSFGTGELFF. In nucleotides, the CDR3 is TGTGCCAGCAGTGAAGCCCCAGACAGTTTCGGGACCGGGGAGCTGTTTTTT.

The rearrangement joins TRBV19 to TRBJ2-1; weak D call: TRBD2 (5 bases). Germline V gene data show CDR1 as LNHDA and CDR2 as SQIVND (reference sequence). V was shortened by 3 bases and J by 12 bases, with 12 bases between the two germline ends. The CDR3 spans 12 residues. The DNA of the CDR3 is TGTGCCAGTAGTATCCAGGAGGCCGGGCAGTTCTTC. It is translated as CASSIQEAGQFF.

The chain links TRBV4-2 to TRBJ2-4; no clear D. V was shortened by 1 base and J by 8 bases, with 9 bases between the two germline ends. The CDR3 loop spans 13 amino acids. The germline CDR1 and CDR2 sequences are LGHNA and YNFKEQ. CDR3 nucleotides: TGTGCCAGCAGCCAAGTGTTAACGGACATTCAGTACTTC. It codes for CASSQVLTDIQYF.

The chain recombines TRBV27 with TRBJ1-4, with 11 bases identical to TRBD1. Germline loops: CDR1 MNHEY, CDR2 SMNVEV (reference sequence). This CDR3 comprises 14 residues. Trimming cost V 2 bases and J 8 bases; bases outside gene matches: 1. CDR3 residues: CASSLGDRGEKLFF. DNA for the CDR3: TGTGCCAGCAGTTTAGGGGACAGGGGGGAAAAACTGTTTTTT.

The J gene is TRBJ1-1, the V gene TRBV5-8, with D hard to call. The V and J ends lost 4 bases and 1 base respectively, with 8 bases between them. Germline CDR1 is SGHTS and CDR2 is YDEGEE. CDR3 length: 13 amino acids. In DNA form, the CDR3 reads TGTGCCAGCAGCAAATACGGGAACACTGAAGCTTTCTTT. This encodes CASSKYGNTEAFF.

The chain uses TRBV27 and TRBJ2-1, with a tentative D call TRBD2 (5 bases). The CDR3 runs 15 residues. The V end was cut by 4 bases, the J end by 0 bases, with 10 bases between. The V gene's germline CDR1 is MNHEY and CDR2 SMNVEV (reference sequence). The CDR3 loop is CASSSGIASYNEQFF. The CDR3 DNA is TGTGCCAGCAGTTCGGGGATTGCCTCCTACAATGAGCAGTTCTTC.

The chain links TRBV6-1 to TRBJ1-3; 8 bases agree with TRBD1. Per the germline V gene, CDR1 is MNHNS and CDR2 is SASEGT. This CDR3 region has 15 residues. Losses at the gene ends were 4 bases for V and 2 bases for J; bases not matched to a gene: 4. The CDR3 coding sequence is TGTGCCAGCAGTGCCCTGACAGGGGCTGGAAACACCATATATTTT. It translates to CASSALTGAGNTIYF.

V and J are TRBV5-1 and TRBJ2-3, with TRBD2 matching 8 bases. Germline V CDR1 and CDR2: SGHRS, YFSETQ. The length of the CDR3 is 17 residues. The junction had 7 bases not matched to a gene; V was cut back by 0 bases and J by 1 base. CDR3 bases: TGCGCCAGCAGCTTGGTAAAGTCGACTAGCGGCACAGATACGCAGTATTTT. Translating gives CASSLVKSTSGTDTQYF. The variable domain in full, completed from reference TRBV5-1 and TRBJ2-3, reads KAGVTQTPRYLIKTRGQQVTLSCSPISGHRSVSWYQQTPGQGLQFLFEYFSETQRNKGNFPGRFSGRQFSNSRSEMNVSTLELGDSALYLCASSLVKSTSGTDTQYFGPGTRLTVL.

This chain uses TRBV28 with TRBJ1-2; perhaps TRBD1 as D (5 bases). From germline, CDR1 is MDHEN and CDR2 SYDVKM. The CDR3 loop spans 12 amino acids. CDR3 sequence: CQAGEAFYGYTF. CDR3 in DNA: TGTCAAGCGGGGGAGGCCTTTTATGGCTACACCTTC.

This chain links TRBV2 with TRBJ1-4; perhaps TRBD1 as D (5 bases). Between the trimmed V and J ends, which lost 8 bases and 0 bases, there was a span of 13 bases. The CDR3 is made up of 15 amino acids. Germline V gives CDR1 SNHLY, CDR2 FYNNEI. The CDR3 loop reads CASERGGATNEKLFF. The CDR3 DNA sequence: TGTGCCAGCGAAAGGGGCGGGGCAACTAATGAAAAACTGTTTTTT.

J is TRBJ2-5 and V is TRBV19; a weak D match, TRBD2 (5 bases). The V gene's germline CDR1 is LNHDA and CDR2 SQIVND (reference sequence). The CDR3 has 13 residues. Trimming stripped 4 bases from V and 3 bases from J, with 9 bases between. CDR3 bases: TGTGCCAGTAGTACCGACGGGGAAGAGACCCAGTACTTC. Amino acids: CASSTDGEETQYF. The whole variable domain, filled in from reference TRBV19 and TRBJ2-5, reads DGGITQSPKYLFRKEGQNVTLSCEQNLNHDAMYWYRQDPGQGLRLIYYSQIVNDFQKGDIAEGYSVSREKKESFPLTVTSAQKNPTAFYLCASSTDGEETQYFGPGTRLLVL.

V is TRBV2 and J is TRBJ2-1, with 10 bases fitting TRBD2. The CDR3 is 16 residues long. Trimming took 1 base from V and 7 from J; bases not matched to a gene: 7. The germline CDR1 and CDR2 sequences are SNHLY and FYNNEI. The CDR3, as DNA: TGTGCCAGCAGTGAAGGGCTAGCGGGAGTTGGGAATGAGCAGTTCTTC. This gives the protein CASSEGLAGVGNEQFF.

In this sample, this clone turned up once. The chain has TRBV6-5 and TRBJ1-2; 7 nucleotides align to TRBD1. The J segment lost 4 bases and the V segment lost 10 bases, leaving 9 bases of the junction unmatched. The CDR3 is made up of 13 amino acids. Germline CDR1 reads MNHEY; CDR2 reads SVGAGI. The CDR3 DNA reads TGTGCCACCTACTCTGGGACAGTCTATGGCTACACCTTC. This codes for CATYSGTVYGYTF.

V and J are TRBV5-1 and TRBJ2-3; TRBD2 matches 13 bases. From germline, CDR1 is SGHRS and CDR2 YFSETQ. J lost 6 bases, V lost 4 bases, and 8 bases had no gene match. The CDR3 spans 16 residues. CDR3 residues: CASSLPGLAGWDTQYF. The CDR3 DNA sequence: TGCGCCAGCAGCCTCCCGGGACTAGCGGGATGGGATACGCAGTATTTT.

This rearrangement joins TRBV30 to TRBJ1-4; D is uncertain. The ends were cut back, 0 bases at V and 7 bases at J, with 6 bases in the middle. The CDR3 contains 12 residues. CDR1 and CDR2 (germline): GTSNPN, SVGIG (reference sequence). The CDR3 is CAWSVLSEKLFF. The CDR3 DNA is TGTGCCTGGAGTGTACTTTCTGAAAAACTGTTTTTT.

V and J are TRBV18 and TRBJ2-3, with unresolved D. This CDR3 has 14 amino acids. Germline-derived CDR1 and CDR2 are KGHSH and LQKENI. Trimming took off 4 bases at V and 0 bases at J, with 8 bases between the two ends. CDR3 sequence reads: CASSLSVSTDTQYF. Written as DNA, the CDR3 is TGTGCCAGCTCACTGTCAGTCAGCACAGATACGCAGTATTTT.

This rearrangement joins TRBV19 to TRBJ1-5; D gene unclear. V lost 0 bases and J 5 bases, leaving 14 bases between the germline ends. The germline CDR1 and CDR2 sequences are LNHDA and SQIVND (reference sequence). The CDR3 is 16 residues long. In DNA form, the CDR3 reads TGTGCCAGTAGTATAGATCAGGAGGGTTTTGATCAGCCCCAGCATTTT. It encodes CASSIDQEGFDQPQHF.

The chain has TRBV14 and TRBJ2-7; weak D call: TRBD2 (5 bases). The V gene's germline CDR1 is SGHDN and CDR2 FVKESK. The V end was cut by 0 bases, the J end by 0 bases, with 9 bases between. CDR3 length: 15 residues. CDR3: CASSQDLAFSYEQYF. The CDR3 nucleotides are TGTGCCAGCAGCCAAGACCTAGCCTTCTCCTACGAGCAGTACTTC.

CDR3 in amino acids: CASSSHLRPSGGYEQYF. The CDR3 DNA follows: TGTGCCAGCAGCTCACACCTACGGCCTAGCGGGGGGTACGAGCAGTACTTC. The chain links TRBV9 to TRBJ2-7; 11 bases match TRBD2. This CDR3 has 17 amino acids. The V segment lost 4 bases and the J segment 4 bases; nucleotides outside the gene matches: 13. CDR1 SGDLS and CDR2 YYNGEE come from the germline V gene.

This clone was recorded only once. This chain links TRBV6-6 with TRBJ2-3, with TRBD2 matching over 8 bases. Germline loops: CDR1 MNHNY, CDR2 SVGAGI (reference sequence). V gave up 5 bases and J gave up 6 bases; unmatched junction bases: 7. CDR3 length equals 14 residues. CDR3: CASSPSGRGDTQYF. CDR3 sequence (DNA): TGTGCCAGCAGTCCCAGCGGGAGAGGTGATACGCAGTATTTT.

The chain is built from TRBV2 and TRBJ2-4; no reliable D call. Germline values: CDR1 SNHLY, CDR2 FYNNEI. With 8 bases removed from V and 0 bases from J, the gap between germline ends came to 5 bases. The CDR3 loop spans 12 amino acids. The CDR3 bases are TGTGCCAGCTCATTAGCCAAAAACATTCAGTACTTC. Amino acid sequence: CASSLAKNIQYF.

This clone occurred once. This chain joins TRBV6-1 and TRBJ2-3, with D maybe TRBD2 (5 bases). V lost 1 base, J lost 5 bases, and 7 bases lay in between. The germline CDR1 and CDR2 sequences are MNHNS and SASEGT. The CDR3 runs 13 residues. CDR3 DNA sequence: TGTGCCAGCAGTGAAGTCAGCGGAGATACGCAGTATTTT. It encodes CASSEVSGDTQYF.

The gene calls are TRBV2 and TRBJ2-7, with 11 bases matching TRBD2. Per germline, CDR1 SNHLY and CDR2 FYNNEI. This CDR3 contains 13 residues. Trimming cost V 6 bases and J 2 bases; bases outside gene matches: 0. The CDR3 sequence is CASRLAGAYEQYF. CDR3 DNA: TGTGCCAGCAGACTAGCGGGAGCCTACGAGCAGTACTTC.

The V call is TRBV19, the J call TRBJ2-7, with D tentatively TRBD1 (6 bases). The CDR3 consists of 14 residues. Trimming pared 4 bases from V and 1 base from J, leaving 11 bases between. Germline V CDR1 and CDR2: LNHDA, SQIVND (reference sequence). CDR3 loop: CASSTSTGSYEQYF. CDR3 in DNA: TGTGCCAGTAGTACGTCGACAGGTTCCTACGAGCAGTACTTC. Using reference TRBV19 and TRBJ2-7 for the parts outside the CDR3, the full variable domain is DGGITQSPKYLFRKEGQNVTLSCEQNLNHDAMYWYRQDPGQGLRLIYYSQIVNDFQKGDIAEGYSVSREKKESFPLTVTSAQKNPTAFYLCASSTSTGSYEQYFGPGTRLTVT.

The rearrangement joins TRBV30 to TRBJ1-1; perhaps TRBD1 as D (6 bases). The CDR3 loop spans 13 amino acids. Germline V lookup: CDR1 GTSNPN, CDR2 SVGIG (reference sequence). The V end lost 2 bases, the J end lost 10 bases, and 17 bases lay between the germline ends. The CDR3 nucleotides are TGTGCCTGGAGTAAGGGACACACAGATCCAGCTTTCTTT. Its translation is CAWSKGHTDPAFF.